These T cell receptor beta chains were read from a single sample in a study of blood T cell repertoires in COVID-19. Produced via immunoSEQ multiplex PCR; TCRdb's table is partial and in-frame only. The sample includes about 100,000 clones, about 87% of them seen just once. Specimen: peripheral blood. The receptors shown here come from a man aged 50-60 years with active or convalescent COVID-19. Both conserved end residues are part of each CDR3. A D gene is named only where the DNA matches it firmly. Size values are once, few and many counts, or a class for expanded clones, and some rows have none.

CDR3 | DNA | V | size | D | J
CASSLDTAGGHNEQFF | TGTGCCAGCAGCTTAGATACAGCGGGGGGCCACAATGAGCAGTTCTTC | TRBV7-6 | few | TRBD2 | TRBJ2-1
CASSEVVQRYGYTF | TGTGCCAGCAGTGAAGTGGTACAGAGATATGGCTACACCTTC | TRBV6-1 | once | . | TRBJ1-2
CASSPGLANNEQFF | TGTGCCAGCAGCCCGGGACTAGCGAACAATGAGCAGTTCTTC | TRBV11-2 | . | TRBD2 | TRBJ2-1
CASSYTGQIGELFF | TGTGCCAGCAGCTACACAGGGCAGATCGGGGAGCTGTTTTTT | TRBV5-6 | . | . | TRBJ2-2
CASSGTGANYGYTF | TGTGCCAGTAGCGGGACAGGGGCTAACTATGGCTACACCTTC | TRBV19 | . | TRBD1 | TRBJ1-2
CASSRVSYEQYF | TGTGCCAGCAGCCGAGTCTCCTACGAGCAGTACTTC | TRBV14 | . | . | TRBJ2-7
CATSDFGTGSTDTQYF | TGTGCCACCAGTGATTTCGGAACAGGGAGCACAGATACGCAGTATTTT | TRBV24-1 | . | . | TRBJ2-3
CASSLGQGVYEQYF | TGCGCCAGCAGCTTGGGACAGGGAGTCTACGAGCAGTACTTC | TRBV5-1 | . | TRBD1 | TRBJ2-7
CASSHLRDRESEQPQHF | TGTGCCAGCTCACACCTCCGGGACAGGGAATCCGAGCAGCCCCAGCATTTT | TRBV18 | . | TRBD1 | TRBJ1-5
CASTGQGLGQPQHF | TGTGCCAGTACGGGACAGGGCTTAGGTCAGCCCCAGCATTTT | TRBV19 | . | TRBD1 | TRBJ1-5
CASSTYTEAFF | TGTGCCAGCAGCACATACACTGAAGCTTTCTTT | TRBV7-8 | . | . | TRBJ1-1
CASSLGLAGKRAYNEQFF | TGCGCCAGCAGCTTGGGACTAGCGGGGAAGCGCGCCTACAATGAGCAGTTCTTC | TRBV5-1 | . | TRBD2 | TRBJ2-1